This TCR beta chain stems from a study of human T cells and chemical hapten exposure. Overall study findings and caveats: DPC sensitization left the count of TCRs above 1 in 1000 unchanged.

CDR1 is SGHTA and CDR2 is FQGNSA in the germline V gene. Trimming shortened V by 2 bases and J by 4 bases, and 10 bases separated the two germline ends. CDR3 length: 14 amino acids. As to time point: patch test 1, 2 weeks after DPC sensitization. Stated treatment: therapeutic diphenylcyclopropenone sensitization with weekly scalp DPC. Sequencing started from total RNA isolated from unfractionated whole blood. As for this clonotype: As yet, its antigen is unknown.

Individual cDNA molecules received unique molecular identifiers in the library. TCRdb independently ran MiXCR on the RACE reads; one entry per CDR3 protein. This table holds a few hundred thousand distinct CDR3 sequences, more than 4.5% found once. The chain couples TRBV7-2 to TRBJ2-3; D not resolved. This material consisted of whole blood, taken in connection with sensitization to the hapten diphenylcyclopropenone (DPC). The clonotype comes from a woman between 50 and 59 years old with alopecia areata. Some clones in this sample may be carry-over from other donors' samples. In nucleotides, the CDR3 is TGTGCCAGCAGCTTAATTGGTCCGTCAGATACGCAGTATTTT. It specifies CASSLIGPSDTQYF.